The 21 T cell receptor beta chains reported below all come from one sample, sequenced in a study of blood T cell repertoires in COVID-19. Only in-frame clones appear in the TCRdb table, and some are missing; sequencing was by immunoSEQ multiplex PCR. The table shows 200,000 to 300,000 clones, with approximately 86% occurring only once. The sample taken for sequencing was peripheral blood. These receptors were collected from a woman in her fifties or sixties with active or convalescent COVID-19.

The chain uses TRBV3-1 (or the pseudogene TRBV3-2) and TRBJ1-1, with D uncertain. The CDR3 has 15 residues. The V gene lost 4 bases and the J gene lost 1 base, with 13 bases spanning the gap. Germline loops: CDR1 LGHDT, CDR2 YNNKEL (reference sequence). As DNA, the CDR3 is TGTGCCAGCAGCCCTCCCGGGATCCCGAACACTGAAGCTTTCTTT. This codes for CASSPPGIPNTEAFF.

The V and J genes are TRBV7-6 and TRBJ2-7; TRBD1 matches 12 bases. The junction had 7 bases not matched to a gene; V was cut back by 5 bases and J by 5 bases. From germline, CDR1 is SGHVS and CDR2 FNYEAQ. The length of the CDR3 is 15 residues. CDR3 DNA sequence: TGTGCCAGCAGCCTACGGGACAGGGGGCTGGACGAGCAGTACTTC. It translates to CASSLRDRGLDEQYF. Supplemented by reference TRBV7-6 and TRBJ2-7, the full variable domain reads GAGVSQSPRYKVTKRGQDVALRCDPISGHVSLYWYRQALGQGPEFLTYFNYEAQQDKSGLPNDRFSAERPEGSISTLTIQRTEQRDSAMYRCASSLRDRGLDEQYFGPGTRLTVT.

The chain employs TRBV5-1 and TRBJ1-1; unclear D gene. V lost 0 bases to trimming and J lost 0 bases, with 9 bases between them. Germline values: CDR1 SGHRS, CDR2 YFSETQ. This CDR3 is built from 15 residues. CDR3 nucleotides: TGCGCCAGCAGCTTGGATACGGAGATGAACACTGAAGCTTTCTTT. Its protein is CASSLDTEMNTEAFF.

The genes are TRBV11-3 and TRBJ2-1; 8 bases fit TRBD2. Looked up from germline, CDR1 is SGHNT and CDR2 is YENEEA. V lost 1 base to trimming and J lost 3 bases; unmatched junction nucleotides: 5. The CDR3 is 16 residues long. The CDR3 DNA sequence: TGTGCCAGCAGCTTAGGTAGTAGCGGGGTCTACAATGAGCAGTTCTTC. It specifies CASSLGSSGVYNEQFF.

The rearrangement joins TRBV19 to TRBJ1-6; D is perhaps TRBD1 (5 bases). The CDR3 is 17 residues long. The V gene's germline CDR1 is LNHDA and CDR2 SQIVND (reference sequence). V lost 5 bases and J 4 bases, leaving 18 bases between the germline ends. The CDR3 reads CASSLGTLRRYNSPLHF. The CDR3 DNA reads TGTGCCAGTAGTCTCGGGACTCTAAGGAGGTATAATTCACCCCTCCACTTT.

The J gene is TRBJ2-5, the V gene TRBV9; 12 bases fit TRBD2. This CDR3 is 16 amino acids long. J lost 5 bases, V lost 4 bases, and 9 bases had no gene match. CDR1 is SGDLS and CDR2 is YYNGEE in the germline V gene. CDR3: CASSPRRLAGAETQYF. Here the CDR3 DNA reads TGTGCCAGCAGCCCCCGCCGACTAGCGGGGGCGGAGACCCAGTACTTC.

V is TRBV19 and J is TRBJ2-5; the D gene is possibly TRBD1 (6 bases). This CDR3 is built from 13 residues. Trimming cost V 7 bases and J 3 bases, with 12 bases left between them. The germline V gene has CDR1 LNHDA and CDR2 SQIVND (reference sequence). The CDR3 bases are TGTGCCAGTACCCCGACAGGTGAAGAGACCCAGTACTTC. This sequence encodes CASTPTGEETQYF. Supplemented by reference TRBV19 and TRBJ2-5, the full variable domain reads DGGITQSPKYLFRKEGQNVTLSCEQNLNHDAMYWYRQDPGQGLRLIYYSQIVNDFQKGDIAEGYSVSREKKESFPLTVTSAQKNPTAFYLCASTPTGEETQYFGPGTRLLVL.

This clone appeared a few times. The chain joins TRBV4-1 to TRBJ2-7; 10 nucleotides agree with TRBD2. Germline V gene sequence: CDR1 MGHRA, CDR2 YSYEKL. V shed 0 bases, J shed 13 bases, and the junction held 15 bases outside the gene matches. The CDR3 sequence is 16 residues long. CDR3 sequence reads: CASSQDLAGAPSDGYF. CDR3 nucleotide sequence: TGCGCCAGCAGCCAAGATCTAGCGGGAGCCCCCTCAGATGGTTACTTC.

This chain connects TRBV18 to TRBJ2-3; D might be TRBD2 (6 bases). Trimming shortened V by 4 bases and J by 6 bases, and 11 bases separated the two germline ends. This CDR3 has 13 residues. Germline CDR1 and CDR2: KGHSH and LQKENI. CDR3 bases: TGTGCCAGCTCACAGGAGGGGACCGATACGCAGTATTTT. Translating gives CASSQEGTDTQYF.

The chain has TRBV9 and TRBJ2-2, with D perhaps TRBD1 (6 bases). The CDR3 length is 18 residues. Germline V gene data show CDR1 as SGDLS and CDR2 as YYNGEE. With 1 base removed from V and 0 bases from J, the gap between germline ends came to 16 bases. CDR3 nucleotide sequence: TGTGCCAGCAGCGTATTCAGTGGGACAAGCGCGAACACCGGGGAGCTGTTTTTT. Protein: CASSVFSGTSANTGELFF.

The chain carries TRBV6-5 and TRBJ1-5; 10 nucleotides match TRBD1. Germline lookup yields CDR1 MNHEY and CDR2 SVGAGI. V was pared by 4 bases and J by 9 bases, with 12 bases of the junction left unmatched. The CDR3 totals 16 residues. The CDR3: CASSSPTGTGAGPQHF. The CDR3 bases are TGTGCCAGCAGTTCCCCAACCGGGACAGGGGCCGGGCCCCAGCATTTT.

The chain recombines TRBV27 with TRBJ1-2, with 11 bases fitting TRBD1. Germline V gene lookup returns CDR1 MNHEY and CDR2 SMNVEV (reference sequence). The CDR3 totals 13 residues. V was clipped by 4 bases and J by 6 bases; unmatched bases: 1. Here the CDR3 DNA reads TGTGCCAGCAGTTGGGGACAGGGGGATGGCTACACCTTC. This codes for CASSWGQGDGYTF.

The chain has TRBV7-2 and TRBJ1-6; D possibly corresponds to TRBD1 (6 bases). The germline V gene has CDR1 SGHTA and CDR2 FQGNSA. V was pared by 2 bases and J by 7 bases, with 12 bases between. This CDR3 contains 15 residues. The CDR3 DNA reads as TGTGCCAGCAGCTTATGGGACAAGGAGAATTCACCCCTCCACTTT. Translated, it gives CASSLWDKENSPLHF.

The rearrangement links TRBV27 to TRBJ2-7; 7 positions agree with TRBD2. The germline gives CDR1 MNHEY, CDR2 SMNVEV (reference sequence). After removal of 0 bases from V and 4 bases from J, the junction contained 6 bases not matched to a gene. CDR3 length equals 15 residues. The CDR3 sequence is CASSLSGGSRYEQYF. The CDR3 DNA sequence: TGTGCCAGCAGTTTATCGGGCGGGAGTCGGTACGAGCAGTACTTC.

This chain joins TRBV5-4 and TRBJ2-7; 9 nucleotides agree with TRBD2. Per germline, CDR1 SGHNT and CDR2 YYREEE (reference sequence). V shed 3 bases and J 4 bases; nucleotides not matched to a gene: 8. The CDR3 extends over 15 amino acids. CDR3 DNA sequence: TGTGCCAGCAGCTCCAGGAGCGGGAGGTTGTACGAGCAGTACTTC. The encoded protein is CASSSRSGRLYEQYF.

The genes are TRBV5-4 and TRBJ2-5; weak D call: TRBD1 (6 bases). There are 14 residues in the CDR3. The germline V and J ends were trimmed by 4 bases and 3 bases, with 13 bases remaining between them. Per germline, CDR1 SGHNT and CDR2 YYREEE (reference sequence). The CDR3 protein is CASSRQGNKETQYF. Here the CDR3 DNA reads TGTGCCAGCAGCCGCCAGGGGAATAAAGAGACCCAGTACTTC.

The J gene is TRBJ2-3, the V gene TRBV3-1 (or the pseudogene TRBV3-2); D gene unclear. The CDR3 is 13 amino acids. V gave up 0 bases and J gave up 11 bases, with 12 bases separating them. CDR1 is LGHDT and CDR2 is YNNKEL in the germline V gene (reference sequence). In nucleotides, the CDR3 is TGTGCCAGCAGCCAAGATTCCAGCGCCCGGCAGTATTTT. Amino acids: CASSQDSSARQYF.

The CDR3 bases are TGTGCCAGCAGCTTCTTAGGGACAGTTAATGAAAAACTGTTTTTT. Its protein product is CASSFLGTVNEKLFF. The chain joins TRBV12-1 to TRBJ1-4; the D call of TRBD1 is as the table states it, not checked on the DNA. TRBV12-1 constitutes a pseudogene. The CDR3 contains 15 residues.

CDR3 sequence (DNA): TGTGCCAGCAGTTACTCGCTGGGGGGTGGCTACACCTTC. Its translation is CASSYSLGGGYTF. The chain has TRBV6-5 and TRBJ1-2; D possibly corresponds to TRBD1 (5 bases). CDR1 MNHEY and CDR2 SVGAGI come from the germline V gene. Deletions cut 0 bases from V and 7 bases from J, with 9 bases between. The CDR3 covers 13 residues.

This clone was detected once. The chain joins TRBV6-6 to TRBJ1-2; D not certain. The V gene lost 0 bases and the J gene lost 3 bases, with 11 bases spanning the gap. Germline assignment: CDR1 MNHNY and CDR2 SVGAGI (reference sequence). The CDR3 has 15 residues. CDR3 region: CASSYSGPSDYGYTF. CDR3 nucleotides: TGTGCCAGCAGTTACTCGGGCCCTTCGGACTATGGCTACACCTTC.

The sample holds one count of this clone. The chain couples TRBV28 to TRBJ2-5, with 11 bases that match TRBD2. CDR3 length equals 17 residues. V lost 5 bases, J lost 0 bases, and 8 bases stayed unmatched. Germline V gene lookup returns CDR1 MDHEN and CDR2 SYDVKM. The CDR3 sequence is CASSLPPGLADQETQYF. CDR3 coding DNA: TGTGCCAGCAGTCTGCCCCCGGGACTAGCGGACCAAGAGACCCAGTACTTC.